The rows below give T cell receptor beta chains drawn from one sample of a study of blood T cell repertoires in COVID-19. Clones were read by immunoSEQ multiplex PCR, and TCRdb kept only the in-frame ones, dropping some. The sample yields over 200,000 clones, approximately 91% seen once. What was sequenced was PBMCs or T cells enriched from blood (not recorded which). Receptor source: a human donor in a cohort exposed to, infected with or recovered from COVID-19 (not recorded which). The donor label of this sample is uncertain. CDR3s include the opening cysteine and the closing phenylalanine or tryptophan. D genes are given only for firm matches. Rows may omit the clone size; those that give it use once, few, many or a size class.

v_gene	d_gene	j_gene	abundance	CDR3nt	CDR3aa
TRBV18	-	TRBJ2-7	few	TGTGCCAGCTCACCACGGCAGGGCCTCTACGAGCAGTACTTC	CASSPRQGLYEQYF
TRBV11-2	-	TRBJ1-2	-	TGTGCCTCTCCCCCACCTAAGCTGACATTCTTGGAGGGACCTTATGGCTACACCTTC	CASPPPKLTFLEGPYGYTF
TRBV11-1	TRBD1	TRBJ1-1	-	TGTGCCAGCAGCTCCACAGGGGGGATAATGAACACTGAAGCTTTCTTT	CASSSTGGIMNTEAFF
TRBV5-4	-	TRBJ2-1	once	TGTGCCAGCAGCACGACGGGGATTAGCAGGCAGTTCTTC	CASSTTGISRQFF
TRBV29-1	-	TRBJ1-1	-	TGCAGCGTTGAAGCGCGGGTAGGGACTAACACTGAAGCTTTCTTT	CSVEARVGTNTEAFF
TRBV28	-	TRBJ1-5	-	TGTGCCAGCAGTCTCAGGACAGCTGCTAGCAATCAGCCCCAGCATTTT	CASSLRTAASNQPQHF
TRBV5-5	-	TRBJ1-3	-	TGTGCCAGCAGCTTAGTTCCCCGGGAGGGGGCTGGAAACACCATATATTTT	CASSLVPREGAGNTIYF
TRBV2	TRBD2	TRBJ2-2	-	TGTGCCAGCAGTTCCCCTACGTCCGGGACTAGCGGGGGGGCGCGGACCGGGGAGCTGTTTTTT	CASSSPTSGTSGGARTGELFF
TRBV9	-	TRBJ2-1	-	TGTGCCAGCAGCGTACTGGGAGTCGGAATTGAGCAGTTCTTC	CASSVLGVGIEQFF
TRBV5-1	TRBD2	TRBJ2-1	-	TGCGCCAGCAGCTTGGAAGGTGCAGCGGGGGGGCACGATGAGCAGTTCTTC	CASSLEGAAGGHDEQFF
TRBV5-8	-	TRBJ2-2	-	TGTGCCAGCAGCCCGGAACTAAGCTTCACCGGGGAGCTGTTTTTT	CASSPELSFTGELFF
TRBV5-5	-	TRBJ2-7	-	TGTGCCAGCAGCCCCAGGAGAAACGGGGTCCTCTTCTACGAGCAGTACTTC	CASSPRRNGVLFYEQYF
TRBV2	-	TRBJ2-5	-	TGTGCCAGCAGTGAAGCTCGCTGGACTCACCCCGAACAAGAGACCCAGTACTTC	CASSEARWTHPEQETQYF
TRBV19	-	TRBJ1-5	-	TGTGCCAGTAGTATACGGGCGGCGGGAAGCAATCAGCCCCAGCATTTT	CASSIRAAGSNQPQHF
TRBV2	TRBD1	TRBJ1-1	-	TGTGCCAGCAGTGGTTCCGGACAGGGCAACACTGAAGCTTTCTTT	CASSGSGQGNTEAFF
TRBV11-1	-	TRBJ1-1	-	TGTGCCAGCAGCGCTGAGGCCACTGAAGCTTTCTTT	CASSAEATEAFF